The TCR beta chain described here comes from a study of T cell responses to AZD1222 COVID-19 vaccine. General study results and limits: Distributed over spike, vaccine-associated CD4 TCRs predominated at 160-218 and 743-854. Females made up more of the donors, who were largely white British, and clonal diversity may have come out too low. Researchers took repertoire samples only after the peak T cell response had come.

The method was immunoSEQ multiplex PCR; TCRdb's version includes in-frame clones alone and lacks a portion of them. Among approximately 84,000 clones, 75% to 90% were seen once, and the ten largest hold approximately 2.5%. With respect to this clone: What it binds is not known.

The CDR3 is made up of 13 amino acids. The germline CDR1 and CDR2 sequences are SGHVS and FQNEAQ. The V gene lost 1 base and the J gene lost 2 bases, with 3 bases spanning the gap. The sequencing here drew on peripheral blood, taken on day 0 of AZD1222 vaccination. The receptor's source is an adult in good health. The chain uses TRBV7-8 and TRBJ2-1; D is unclear. This chain's CDR3 is CASSLEAYNEQFF. In nucleotides, the CDR3 is TGTGCCAGCAGCTTAGAGGCCTACAATGAGCAGTTCTTC. Full variable domain (missing parts from reference TRBV7-8 and TRBJ2-1): GAGVSQSPRYKVAKRGQDVALRCDPISGHVSLFWYQQALGQGPEFLTYFQNEAQLDKSGLPSDRFFAERPEGSVSTLKIQRTQQEDSAVYLCASSLEAYNEQFFGPGTRLTVL.